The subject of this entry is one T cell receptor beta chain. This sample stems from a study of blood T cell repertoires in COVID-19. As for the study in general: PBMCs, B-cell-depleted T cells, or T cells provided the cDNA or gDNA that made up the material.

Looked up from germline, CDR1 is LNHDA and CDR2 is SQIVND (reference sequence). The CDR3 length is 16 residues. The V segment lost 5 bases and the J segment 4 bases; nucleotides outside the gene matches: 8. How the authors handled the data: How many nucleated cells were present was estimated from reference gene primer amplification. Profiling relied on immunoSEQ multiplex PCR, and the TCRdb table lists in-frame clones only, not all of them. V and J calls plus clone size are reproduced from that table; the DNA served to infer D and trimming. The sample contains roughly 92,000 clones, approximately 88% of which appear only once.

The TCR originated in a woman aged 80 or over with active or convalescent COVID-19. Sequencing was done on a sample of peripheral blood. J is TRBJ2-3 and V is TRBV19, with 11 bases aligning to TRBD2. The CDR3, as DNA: TGTGCCAGTAGTGCACATAGCGGGGGGGCCGCAGATACGCAGTATTTT. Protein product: CASSAHSGGAADTQYF.